This T cell receptor beta chain was sequenced for a study of blood T cell repertoires in COVID-19. Study summary: There were acute and convalescent COVID-19 samples, and they came from the United States, Italy and Spain.

Recruits, aged about 18 to 100 years, lived in roughly 22 US areas. Each participant's cohort was designated according to participant-reported clinical history. The length of the CDR3 is 14 residues. CDR1 and CDR2 (germline): KGHSH, LQKENI. The V end was cut by 2 bases, the J end by 0 bases, with 5 bases between. Original handling: Reference gene primer amplification yielded estimated nucleated cell counts. Only in-frame clones appear in the TCRdb table, and some are missing; sequencing was by immunoSEQ multiplex PCR. V, J and clone size are taken as reported in that table, and D and trimming were inferred from the DNA itself. The sample includes hundreds of thousands of clones, about 90% of them seen just once.

The specimen was PBMCs or T cells enriched from blood (not recorded which). J is TRBJ2-1 and V is TRBV18; no clear D. The clonotype was recovered from a woman in her late teens or twenties with acute COVID-19. CDR3 sequence reads: CASSPESSYNEQFF. The DNA of the CDR3 is TGTGCCAGCTCACCAGAGAGCTCCTACAATGAGCAGTTCTTC.